Shown below are 20 T cell receptor beta chains from a single sample sequenced in a study of blood T cell repertoires in COVID-19. TCRdb's copy holds only in-frame clones and misses some; the assay was immunoSEQ multiplex PCR. The data contain under 20,000 clones, 65% to 80% of them singletons. The sample taken for sequencing was peripheral blood. Receptors were obtained from a man between 70 and 80 years old with COVID-19, enrolled during active disease.

The gene calls are TRBV6-5 and TRBJ1-5; TRBD1 matches 7 bases. V gave up 7 bases and J gave up 0 bases; unmatched junction bases: 6. Germline lookup yields CDR1 MNHEY and CDR2 SVGAGI. The CDR3 is 15 amino acids. The CDR3 protein is CASTWTGYSNQPQHF. For the CDR3, the DNA is TGTGCCAGCACGTGGACAGGTTATAGCAATCAGCCCCAGCATTTT.

This clone was counted between two and nine times. The chain recombines TRBV30 with TRBJ1-1, with 7 bases matching TRBD1. J lost 0 bases, V lost 2 bases, and 12 bases had no gene match. Germline V lookup: CDR1 GTSNPN, CDR2 SVGIG (reference sequence). The CDR3 is 17 amino acids. This CDR3 reads CAWSPPFRTGMNTEAFF. In DNA, the CDR3 is TGTGCCTGGAGTCCCCCTTTTCGGACAGGTATGAACACTGAAGCTTTCTTT.

This chain uses TRBV7-3 with TRBJ2-1; the D is unclear. This CDR3 is 11 amino acids long. V was shortened by 2 bases and J by 11 bases, with 7 bases between the two germline ends. The V gene's germline CDR1 is SGHTA and CDR2 FQGTGA. CDR3 in amino acids: CASSLGLKQFF. The CDR3 region has the DNA TGTGCCAGCAGCTTAGGGCTAAAGCAGTTCTTC.

The chain has TRBV6-2 or TRBV6-3 and TRBJ1-5; tentatively, D is TRBD1 (6 bases). The CDR3 contains 16 residues. Germline V gene lookup returns CDR1 MNHEY and CDR2 SVGEGT. Trimming stripped 2 bases from V and 4 bases from J, with 15 bases between. The CDR3 region is CASSYTSGTRNQPQHF. The CDR3 nucleotides are TGTGCCAGCAGTTACACGTCTGGGACAAGGAATCAGCCCCAGCATTTT.

The chain couples TRBV19 to TRBJ1-6; D gene unclear. This CDR3 spans 15 amino acids. Trimming pared 3 bases from V and 6 bases from J, leaving 12 bases between. CDR1 is LNHDA and CDR2 is SQIVND in the germline V gene (reference sequence). CDR3 amino acids: CASSIYATANSPLHF. The CDR3 nucleotides read TGTGCCAGTAGTATCTACGCTACAGCTAATTCACCCCTCCACTTT.

This clone was seen only a few times. The chain is built from TRBV10-1 and TRBJ1-1, with a possible D match to TRBD1 (5 bases). The CDR3 contains 13 residues. Trimming shortened V by 7 bases and J by 1 base, and 10 bases separated the two germline ends. Germline CDR1 is WNHNN and CDR2 is SYGVQD (reference sequence). The DNA of the CDR3 is TGCGCCAGCAACCTGGGGGGGAACACTGAAGCTTTCTTT. It is translated as CASNLGGNTEAFF.

The rearrangement joins TRBV7-8 to TRBJ2-7, with D perhaps TRBD2 (5 bases). In germline, CDR1 is SGHVS, CDR2 FQNEAQ. The CDR3 extends over 14 amino acids. V was shortened by 3 bases and J by 0 bases, with 9 bases between the two germline ends. The CDR3 nucleotides read TGTGCCAGCAGCTTTTCCGGGAACTCCTACGAGCAGTACTTC. Translation gives CASSFSGNSYEQYF. Full variable domain (outside the CDR3, taken from reference TRBV7-8 and TRBJ2-7): GAGVSQSPRYKVAKRGQDVALRCDPISGHVSLFWYQQALGQGPEFLTYFQNEAQLDKSGLPSDRFFAERPEGSVSTLKIQRTQQEDSAVYLCASSFSGNSYEQYFGPGTRLTVT.

The chain recombines TRBV25-1 with TRBJ1-2; perhaps TRBD1 as D (5 bases). The CDR3 spans 16 residues. The germline V gene has CDR1 MGHDK and CDR2 SYGVNS. Trimming removed 3 bases from V and 5 bases from J, with 19 bases in between. The CDR3 reads CASSEAPPRDWYGYTF. CDR3 nucleotides: TGTGCCAGCAGTGAGGCCCCCCCCAGGGACTGGTATGGCTACACCTTC.

This clone was seen a single time. The rearrangement links TRBV30 to TRBJ1-4; D is undetermined. V dropped 6 bases and J dropped 12 bases, with 11 bases sitting between them. The germline gives CDR1 GTSNPN, CDR2 SVGIG (reference sequence). The CDR3 covers 10 residues. The CDR3 DNA is TGTGCCTGCGGCGGAGCTCAACTGTTTTTT. This translates into CACGGAQLFF.

V and J are TRBV5-1 and TRBJ2-3; TRBD2 might be the D (5 bases). Per germline, CDR1 SGHRS and CDR2 YFSETQ. The V end lost 0 bases, the J end lost 4 bases, and 9 bases lay between the germline ends. The CDR3 spans 14 residues. The CDR3 bases are TGCGCCAGCAGCTTGGAGGGCGGGCCAGATACGCAGTATTTT. Protein sequence: CASSLEGGPDTQYF.

V gene TRBV2 combines with J gene TRBJ2-4, with a possible D match to TRBD2 (6 bases). Between the trimmed V and J ends, which lost 6 bases and 9 bases, there was a span of 18 bases. CDR1 and CDR2 from the germline V gene are SNHLY and FYNNEI. There are 14 residues in the CDR3. CDR3 region: CASSPLGRGVIQYF. CDR3 DNA sequence: TGTGCCAGCAGCCCCTTGGGGCGGGGAGTCATTCAGTACTTC.

This chain connects TRBV6-4 to TRBJ2-1, with D perhaps matching TRBD1 (6 bases). The CDR3 contains 13 residues. The V gene lost 6 bases and the J gene lost 5 bases, with 11 bases spanning the gap. Per germline, CDR1 MRHNA and CDR2 SNTAGT. CDR3 protein: CASSAGTNNEQFF. The CDR3, as DNA: TGTGCCAGCAGCGCCGGGACAAACAATGAGCAGTTCTTC.

This clone is termed medium-sized. This sequence joins TRBV7-3 and TRBJ2-7; the match to TRBD2 covers 8 bases. CDR3 length: 14 amino acids. The germline V gene encodes CDR1 SGHTA and CDR2 FQGTGA. Trimming removed 5 bases from V and 6 bases from J; junction bases left unmatched: 9. CDR3 residues: CASSTSGGAGEQYF. The CDR3 DNA is TGTGCCAGCAGCACCAGCGGGGGTGCCGGCGAGCAGTACTTC.

A few counts support this clone. The V gene is TRBV7-9, the J gene TRBJ1-2; 7 nucleotides agree with TRBD1. Germline values: CDR1 SEHNR, CDR2 FQNEAQ (reference sequence). J gave up 8 bases and V 4 bases, and 16 bases lay outside the gene matches. The CDR3 covers 16 residues. The CDR3 DNA sequence: TGTGCCAGCAGCTCCTCGGACAGGACGCTGACGCGGGGCTACACCTTC. It codes for CASSSSDRTLTRGYTF.

V gene TRBV7-8 combines with J gene TRBJ2-2; TRBD2 matches at 9 bases. V lost 6 bases, J lost 4 bases, and 6 bases stayed unmatched. Germline CDR1 SGHVS, CDR2 FQNEAQ. The length of the CDR3 is 15 residues. CDR3 region: CASSASGTSTGELFF. The CDR3 bases are TGTGCCAGCAGTGCTAGCGGGACGAGCACCGGGGAGCTGTTTTTT. Full variable domain (remainder filled in from reference TRBV7-8 and TRBJ2-2): GAGVSQSPRYKVAKRGQDVALRCDPISGHVSLFWYQQALGQGPEFLTYFQNEAQLDKSGLPSDRFFAERPEGSVSTLKIQRTQQEDSAVYLCASSASGTSTGELFFGEGSRLTVL.

The V call is TRBV7-8, the J call TRBJ1-5, with 9 bases identical to TRBD1. The CDR3 runs to 16 residues. V lost 3 bases and J lost 4; bases outside the gene matches: 7. The germline CDR1 and CDR2 sequences are SGHVS and FQNEAQ. The CDR3 protein is CASSFGYRGRNQPQHF. Here the CDR3 DNA reads TGTGCCAGCAGCTTCGGCTACAGGGGGCGGAATCAGCCCCAGCATTTT.

The V and J genes are TRBV5-1 and TRBJ1-1; 7 nucleotides match TRBD1. The J segment lost 3 bases and the V segment lost 1 base, leaving 0 bases of the junction unmatched. The CDR3 runs to 13 residues. Looked up from germline, CDR1 is SGHRS and CDR2 is YFSETQ. The CDR3 DNA reads TGCGCCAGCAGCTTGACAGGGGACACTGAAGCTTTCTTT. This encodes CASSLTGDTEAFF. Combining the CDR3 with reference TRBV5-1 and TRBJ1-1 gives the whole variable domain KAGVTQTPRYLIKTRGQQVTLSCSPISGHRSVSWYQQTPGQGLQFLFEYFSETQRNKGNFPGRFSGRQFSNSRSEMNVSTLELGDSALYLCASSLTGDTEAFFGQGTRLTVV.

The chain employs TRBV2 and TRBJ1-5; a weak D match, TRBD1 (5 bases). Germline V gives CDR1 SNHLY, CDR2 FYNNEI. This CDR3 comprises 14 residues. Trimming stripped 5 bases from V and 1 base from J, with 9 bases between. The CDR3 sequence is CASSSYRSNQPQHF. DNA for the CDR3: TGTGCCAGCAGTTCTTACAGGAGCAATCAGCCCCAGCATTTT.

The chain employs TRBV7-9 and TRBJ1-5; D gene uncertain. Germline V gene lookup returns CDR1 SEHNR and CDR2 FQNEAQ (reference sequence). CDR3 length: 12 amino acids. Trimming took off 1 base at V and 6 bases at J, with 4 bases between the two ends. CDR3 sequence (DNA): TGTGCCAGCAGCTTAGTGGCTCAGCCCCAGCATTTT. It yields the protein CASSLVAQPQHF. Using reference TRBV7-9 and TRBJ1-5 for the parts outside the CDR3, the full variable domain is DTGVSQNPRHKITKRGQNVTFRCDPISEHNRLYWYRQTLGQGPEFLTYFQNEAQLEKSRLLSDRFSAERPKGSFSTLEIQRTEQGDSAMYLCASSLVAQPQHFGDGTRLSIL.

The chain recombines TRBV11-2 with TRBJ2-3, with D maybe TRBD1 (5 bases). Looked up from germline, CDR1 is SGHAT and CDR2 is FQNNGV. The CDR3 is made up of 15 amino acids. V shed 7 bases and J shed 2 bases, with 16 bases lying between them. CDR3 nucleotide sequence: TGTGCCAGCACCAAGGGTAGGGGCTTCACAGATACGCAGTATTTT. Translating gives CASTKGRGFTDTQYF. The full variable domain, in which reference TRBV11-2 and TRBJ2-3 provide the parts outside the CDR3, is EAGVAQSPRYKIIEKRQSVAFWCNPISGHATLYWYQQILGQGPKLLIQFQNNGVVDDSQLPKDRFSAERLKGVDSTLKIQPAKLEDSAVYLCASTKGRGFTDTQYFGPGTRLTVL.